The clone carrying this T cell receptor beta chain was counted ten times or more. Its specificity is not known. This entry is derived from a study of T cell repertoires in cytomegalovirus infection. The length of the CDR3 is 16 residues. V was trimmed by 5 bases and J by 2 bases, leaving 15 bases between them. Germline CDR1 reads SGHTA; CDR2 reads FQGNSA. General study results and limits: Adding up the frequency of public TCR beta families identified people who carried CMV plus the relevant HLA. In two of eight donors, the top clonotype was HLA-C-restricted CMV-specific.

TCRdb recomputed calls from the reads with MiXCR, one row per CDR3 protein. Among 400,000 or so distinct CDR3 sequences listed, 25% to 40% were seen once. V usage is TRBV7-2 and J usage is TRBJ2-2; D is tentatively TRBD1 or TRBD2 (5 bases each). This TCR derives from a human donor in good health (CMV status not recorded). Some clones in this sample may be carry-over from other donors' samples. What was sequenced was PBMCs. The CDR3 region is CASSPRDEVNTGELFF. CDR3 DNA sequence: TGTGCCAGCAGCCCCCGGGACGAAGTTAACACCGGGGAGCTGTTTTTT.